This T cell receptor (beta chain) was obtained from a study of blood T cell repertoires in COVID-19 (dated by TCRdb to 2020 to 2021). Regarding the study in general: Samples from collaborators originated in the United States, Italy and Spain and spanned both the acute and convalescent phases of COVID-19. Where available, HLA class I and class II types were obtained from metadata supplied by the sample provider rather than from assay-based typing. The samples were drawn from two sources: the first 160 participants of the ongoing ImmuneRACE study, and 1,254 subjects contributed by 6 global collaborators. The sample metadata nearly always contained a de-identified subject ID, COVID-19 status, age in years and sex. Subjects who had been exposed to COVID-19, were actively infected with it, or had recovered from it provided the deeply sampled blood TCRbeta repertoires that made up the dataset. The prospective study material was composed of cDNA or gDNA derived from T cells, B-cell-depleted T cells, or PBMCs. The repertoires were made available in a free public database intended to serve as a resource for research on the immune response to SARS-CoV-2.

V is cut by 6 bases and J by 4 bases, and the space between the germline ends is 13 bases. Reading from cysteine to phenylalanine, the CDR3 counts 14 amino acids. Only the CDR3 region is kept as DNA, spanning 42 bases read in frame from base 1. The germline V gene (reference sequence) gives CDR1 as LNHNV and CDR2 as YYDKDF. TCRbeta CDR3 regions were amplified from genomic DNA by means of the immunoSEQ Assay, a bias-controlled multiplex PCR. From the authors' description of their analysis: Nucleated cell counts per sample were estimated from amplification of reference gene primers within the assay. To quantify the absolute abundance of each unique TCRbeta CDR3 rearrangement, sequence reads were collapsed and filtered. For each sample, productive Simpson clonality was calculated by taking the square root of Simpson's diversity index across productive rearrangements. TCRdb obtained this table from immuneACCESS and retained in-frame rearrangements with V and J assigned. These tables miss some clones; where compared with another copy, unresolved V genes account for less than half of the shortfall, and the remainder is unexplained. The V and J calls and the clone size are those of that table, but D and trimming were determined from the DNA. The sample table shows 140,000 to 150,000 clones, and 84% are seen once. The ten largest clones take up 35% to 40% of the sample.

Whole blood was collected in K2EDTA tubes by collaborating institutions according to the institutions' own protocols. Collaborator samples were shipped for TCRbeta analysis as frozen whole blood, isolated PBMCs, or DNA extracted from either sample type. On this clone itself: The antigen it binds to is not known. There are no base qualities to consult, and no much larger clone falls within one base.

General findings and caveats noted by the study authors: The amount of clinical and demographic metadata varied by source and participant and was provided uncurated.

Sequenced: peripheral blood. The rearranged chain carries TRBV15 and TRBJ1-5; possibly the D gene is TRBD1, per 5 matching bases. The sequence derives from a human donor in a cohort sampled during active COVID-19. The base sequence is TGTGCCACCAGTGTGACAGTGGGAAATCAGCCCCAGCATTTT. Its protein product is CATSVTVGNQPQHF.